This paragraph covers one T cell receptor (beta chain) sequence. Its antigen is unidentified. This CDR3 contains 14 residues. Losses at the gene ends were 4 bases for V and 1 base for J; bases not matched to a gene: 3. Germline assignment: CDR1 LNHDA and CDR2 SQIVND (reference sequence). This sample was included in a study of OX40 agonist ivuxolimab in advanced cancers. Study summary: Melanoma, hepatocellular carcinoma, head and neck or renal cell cancer occurred in dose-escalation patients. Three patients responded partially, comprising one with hepatocellular carcinoma and two with cutaneous melanoma.

Assay: immunoSEQ multiplex PCR; the TCRdb copy retains only in-frame clones and omits some. The data show 30,000 to 40,000 clones, with about 88% seen just once and under 20% held by the top ten. Samples of blood were obtained at baseline, on cycle 4 day 1, and on cycle 7 day 1. General study findings and limits: Specificity for antigen went undetermined in the expanded peripheral T cells.

The chain uses TRBV19 and TRBJ2-5; 7 bases fit TRBD2. This TCR was sampled from an adult with an advanced solid tumor such as melanoma, head and neck, liver or kidney cancer. This specimen was CD4+ or CD8+ T cells sorted from blood, taken in a trial of the OX40 agonist ivuxolimab. CDR3 sequence: CASSTWTSQETQYF. Here the CDR3 DNA reads TGTGCCAGTAGTACCTGGACTAGCCAAGAGACCCAGTACTTC.